Listed below are T cell receptor beta chains from one sample, sequenced in a study of post-analysis software for immune sequencing data. TCRdb re-called the PCR reads through MiXCR, storing one row per CDR3 protein. The data contain 700,000 to 800,000 distinct CDR3 sequences, roughly 30% of them seen just once; the ten biggest clones take up more than 0.55%. Sample: blood. Receptors were obtained from a girl aged 5-17 years with multiple sclerosis. Both conserved end residues are part of each CDR3. A D gene is named only where the DNA matches it firmly. Expanded clones get a size class; other rows say once, few or many, or leave the size out.

abundance,d_gene,j_gene,v_gene,CDR3nt,CDR3aa
once,-,TRBJ1-2,TRBV6-6,TGTGCCAGCAGGACAAGGAACGTCTATGGCTACACCTTC,CASRTRNVYGYTF
-,-,TRBJ1-6,TRBV20-1,TGCAGTGCTAGAGTGGACAGCTTATTCTCCTATAATTCACCCCTCCACTTT,CSARVDSLFSYNSPLHF
few,TRBD2,TRBJ2-1,TRBV6-2/TRBV6-3,TGTGCCAGCAGGGGACTAGCTACAAAGCAGTTCTTC,CASRGLATKQFF
-,-,TRBJ1-1,TRBV7-9,TGTGCCAGCAGCTTAATTAGTGGCACTGAAGCTTTCTTT,CASSLISGTEAFF
-,-,TRBJ2-5,TRBV4-2,TGTGCCAGCAGCCAGAGGGGGGGCGGGGTAGAGACCCAGTACTTC,CASSQRGGGVETQYF
-,-,TRBJ2-2,TRBV5-1,TGCGCCAGCAGTCTTGACCCTGCGAACACCGGGGAGCTGTTTTTT,CASSLDPANTGELFF
few,-,TRBJ2-1,TRBV5-5,TGTGCCAGCAGAAATCGGACAGCTGAGCAGTTCTTC,CASRNRTAEQFF
-,TRBD1,TRBJ2-7,TRBV27,TGTGCCAGCAGCATTTGGACAGGGGGCGGGCAGTACTTC,CASSIWTGGGQYF
-,-,TRBJ1-2,TRBV7-9,TGTGCCGGCAGCTCCTTCTACGGGGGGGCTAACTATGGCTACACCTTC,CAGSSFYGGANYGYTF
few,TRBD2,TRBJ2-7,TRBV20-1,TGCAGTGCTAGAAGGTCAGCGGGGGTGAGCGAGCAGTACTTC,CSARRSAGVSEQYF
once,TRBD1,TRBJ1-3,TRBV15,TGTGCCACCAGCAGAGGGAACTGGGACAGGGGGCCTGGAAACACCATATATTTT,CATSRGNWDRGPGNTIYF
-,TRBD2,TRBJ2-1,TRBV5-1,TGCGCCAGCAGCGGAGGACTAGGGATCTACAATGAGCAGTTCTTC,CASSGGLGIYNEQFF
-,-,TRBJ2-7,TRBV28,TGTGCCAGCACCGGACAGCCCCTCGAGCAGTACTTC,CASTGQPLEQYF
-,-,TRBJ1-1,TRBV6-2/TRBV6-3,TGTGCCAGCACGTCGGGGGGGAACACTGAAGCTTTCTTT,CASTSGGNTEAFF
few,-,TRBJ2-4,TRBV29-1,TGCAGCGTTGAACCAGGGGCCAAAAACATTCAGTACTTC,CSVEPGAKNIQYF
-,-,TRBJ1-1,TRBV10-3,TGTGCCATTTCTGGGGCGGCGAACACTGAAGCTTTCTTT,CAISGAANTEAFF
-,TRBD1,TRBJ2-5,TRBV11-2,TGTGCCAGCAGACAGACAGGGCTCCAAGAGACCCAGTACTTC,CASRQTGLQETQYF
few,TRBD2,TRBJ2-3,TRBV7-2,TGTGCCAGCAGCTTAGAGCCCCGGGGGGGAAAAGATACGCAGTATTTT,CASSLEPRGGKDTQYF
few,TRBD2,TRBJ2-2,TRBV7-9,TGTGCCAGCAACCTTAGCGGGAGGAGGACCGGGGAGCTGTTTTTT,CASNLSGRRTGELFF
-,-,TRBJ2-1,TRBV5-1,TGCGCCAGCAGCTCGGGGGGCGGGTTACCGTTCTTC,CASSSGGGLPFF
-,TRBD1,TRBJ2-1,TRBV6-1,TGTGCCAGCATCCCGGACAGGGGGTACAATGAGCAGTTCTTC,CASIPDRGYNEQFF
-,-,TRBJ2-4,TRBV7-8,TGTGCCAGCAGCTTAGCGGGGGGTATTCAGTACTTC,CASSLAGGIQYF
few,TRBD2,TRBJ2-1,TRBV5-1,TGCGCCAGCAGCTCGAACCGGGGGGGCCCCAATGAGCAGTTCTTC,CASSSNRGGPNEQFF
-,-,TRBJ2-3,TRBV7-2,TGTGCCAGCAGCTTAAGGCTACCCACAGATACGCAGTATTTT,CASSLRLPTDTQYF
few,-,TRBJ1-2,TRBV3-1,TGTGCCAGCAGTCAACCGGTCTACGGGGGGGGCTACACCTTC,CASSQPVYGGGYTF
-,TRBD2,TRBJ2-3,TRBV6-5,TGTGCCAGCAGTTTTTGGGCTAGCGGGGTCACAGATACGCAGTATTTT,CASSFWASGVTDTQYF
-,-,TRBJ2-3,TRBV2,TGTGCCAGCAGTCGAAGCCAACTTAGCACAGATACGCAGTATTTT,CASSRSQLSTDTQYF
-,-,TRBJ2-7,TRBV5-1,TGCGCCAGCAGCACACGGACTGAGTCCTACGAGCAGTACTTC,CASSTRTESYEQYF
-,-,TRBJ2-5,TRBV2,TGTGCCAGCAGGGACCTAGGGCAGTACTTC,CASRDLGQYF
few,TRBD1,TRBJ2-5,TRBV3-1,TGTGCCAGCAGTCACAGGGGAACGGGACAAGAGACCCAGTACTTC,CASSHRGTGQETQYF
-,-,TRBJ1-2,TRBV7-8,TGTGCCAGCAGCCCACATGGCCGCTATGGCTACACCTTC,CASSPHGRYGYTF
-,-,TRBJ2-1,TRBV24-1,TGTGCCACCAGTGATTGGGGGGTTGCGGGGAGATACAATGAGCAGTTCTTC,CATSDWGVAGRYNEQFF
-,-,TRBJ2-7,TRBV28,TGTGCCACCCGGACAGAACCCTACGAGCAGTACTTC,CATRTEPYEQYF
-,TRBD1,TRBJ2-2,TRBV6-2/TRBV6-3,TGTGCCAGCAGTCGTCGAGTGTCAGGGGGCAGGGAGCTGTTTTTT,CASSRRVSGGRELFF
-,-,TRBJ2-1,TRBV5-5,TGTGCCAGCAGCCATCCTAAAGGGGTGGCTGAGCAGTTCTTC,CASSHPKGVAEQFF
-,TRBD1,TRBJ1-4,TRBV3-1,TGTGCCAGCAGCGGGCGGGACAGGTGGAATGAAAAACTGTTTTTT,CASSGRDRWNEKLFF
-,-,TRBJ2-5,TRBV2,TGTGCCAGCAGTGAAAGAGTCGTAAGAGAGACCCAGTACTTC,CASSERVVRETQYF
many,TRBD2,TRBJ2-7,TRBV4-2,TGTGCCAGCAGCCAAGGTATCCTAGCGGGGACCTACGAGCAGTACTTC,CASSQGILAGTYEQYF
few,-,TRBJ2-4,TRBV20-1,TGCAGTGCTATCCGCCTCTGGGCAGGGGAAGGCAAAAACATTCAGTACTTC,CSAIRLWAGEGKNIQYF
few,-,TRBJ2-3,TRBV10-3,TGTGCCATCAACTCTGGACCCACAGATACGCAGTATTTT,CAINSGPTDTQYF
-,TRBD1,TRBJ1-2,TRBV5-1,TGCGCCAGCAGCCATGACGACAGGGACCTTAACTATGGCTACACCTTC,CASSHDDRDLNYGYTF
-,-,TRBJ2-5,TRBV29-1,TGCAGCGCCCGGAGTAACCAAGAGACCCAGTACTTC,CSARSNQETQYF
-,-,TRBJ2-4,TRBV6-2/TRBV6-3,TGTGCCAGCACCCCCATAGCCAAAAACATTCGGTACTTC,CASTPIAKNIRYF
-,-,TRBJ2-7,TRBV6-2/TRBV6-3,TGTGCCGGCAGTCATACCTGGGACGTTCCAGAGCAGTACTTC,CAGSHTWDVPEQYF
few,-,TRBJ1-2,TRBV12-3/TRBV12-4,TGTGCCAGCAGTTTTGTGGCGGGTGGCTACACCTTC,CASSFVAGGYTF
-,-,TRBJ2-3,TRBV6-1,TGTGCCAGAAGTGGGGACGGAGTACCGAGCGATACGCAGTATTTT,CARSGDGVPSDTQYF
few,TRBD1,TRBJ2-1,TRBV24-1,TGTGCCACCAGTGAAACCGGGACAGGGAATGAGCAGTTCTTC,CATSETGTGNEQFF
few,TRBD2,TRBJ2-7,TRBV5-1,TGCGCCAGCAGCTGGACTGCGGGAGGGGACGAGCAGTACTTC,CASSWTAGGDEQYF
few,TRBD2,TRBJ2-5,TRBV12-3/TRBV12-4,TGTGCCAGCAGTTTTCCCGGACTAGCGGAGACCCAGTACTTC,CASSFPGLAETQYF
-,-,TRBJ2-1,TRBV9,TGTGCCAGCAGCGTAGGGACTGGCTCTTTCAATGAGCAGTTCTTC,CASSVGTGSFNEQFF
-,TRBD2,TRBJ2-1,TRBV12-3/TRBV12-4,TGTGCCAGCAGTTTTCGGGTTTGGGGGAGCGGGGGCCCCGCCTACAATGAGCAGTTCTTC,CASSFRVWGSGGPAYNEQFF
-,-,TRBJ2-7,TRBV25-1,TGTGCCAGCAGTGCTCACGGTGGAGGGTTGGACGAGCAGTACTTC,CASSAHGGGLDEQYF
-,-,TRBJ2-2,TRBV7-9,TGTGCCAGCACCCTAGGACTTGCGAACACCGGGGAGCTGTTTTTT,CASTLGLANTGELFF
-,-,TRBJ1-1,TRBV7-9,TGTGCCAGCAGCTCAGCGCGAACAGGGTTCACTGAAGCTTTCTTT,CASSSARTGFTEAFF
-,TRBD1,TRBJ2-1,TRBV20-1,TGCAGTGCTACCATCGGGACAGGGGGCTGGGGTGAGCAGTTCTTC,CSATIGTGGWGEQFF
-,-,TRBJ2-7,TRBV28,TGTGCCAGCAGTCGGGGCGGGTACTACGAGCAGTACTTC,CASSRGGYYEQYF
-,-,TRBJ2-5,TRBV6-1,TGTGCCAGCAAGATATCCTGGGATTTCGAGACCCAGTACTTC,CASKISWDFETQYF